This T cell receptor beta chain was sequenced during a study of CD8+ T cells in alopecia areata. Overall study context: Severity scoring for treated patients was based on the percentage of affected scalp area.

It was cDNA, reverse transcribed from extracted RNA, that served as the sequencing template. Profiled with immunoSEQ multiplex PCR; TCRdb holds only in-frame clones, not every one. Counted here are some 170,000 clones, 50% to 75% occurring once; the ten biggest clones make up roughly 17%. As to treatment: oral pan-JAK inhibitor, 5-10 mg twice daily. The study, taken as a whole, reports: Among the 100 top clones, expanded CD8+ clones, like scalp clonality, were significantly decreased by tofacitinib. On tofacitinib, scalp and blood still held many of the expanded lesional clones. Affected scalp, especially in alopecia totalis/universalis, had a higher clonality than normal scalp did.

The table lists this clone with a few counts. Antigen specificity is unknown. V lost 4 bases and J lost 7, with 8 bases in between. The CDR3 loop spans 12 amino acids. Germline V CDR1 and CDR2: GTSNPN, SVGIG (reference sequence). The sample here was CD4+ T cells sorted from blood, taken at approximately week 60, from a patient treated with tofacitinib. V is TRBV30 and J is TRBJ1-6, with a tentative D call TRBD1 (6 bases). The sequence came from a human donor with alopecia areata. CDR3 amino acids: CAWNRENSPLHF. The CDR3 nucleotides are TGTGCCTGGAACAGGGAGAATTCACCCCTCCACTTT.